This section outlines one T cell receptor (beta chain) sequence together with its context. Antigen unknown. This record comes from a study of T cells in localized non-small cell lung cancer. Whole-study findings and limits: Adjacent uninvolved lung had the highest clonality, suggesting focused antigen responses. Prolonged overall survival went with higher T cell density in the blood. Adjacent lung exhibited a median of 57 among the 100 most abundant tumor clones.

Trimming pared 2 bases from V and 2 bases from J, leaving 21 bases between. This CDR3 comprises 18 residues. CDR1 is KGHSH and CDR2 is LQKENI in the germline V gene. The assay was immunoSEQ multiplex PCR, and TCRdb's table has in-frame clones only and misses some. The sample has roughly 35,000 clones; about 92% are singletons. V usage is TRBV18 and J usage is TRBJ1-2; D might be TRBD1 (5 bases). The source was peripheral blood, collected before any cancer treatment. This TCR was recovered from a female donor older than 55 with stage I lung adenocarcinoma. The CDR3 coding sequence is TGTGCCAGCTCACCAGGGGCTGGCTCAGGGAGTAGGAACTATGGCTACACCTTC. Its protein product is CASSPGAGSGSRNYGYTF.